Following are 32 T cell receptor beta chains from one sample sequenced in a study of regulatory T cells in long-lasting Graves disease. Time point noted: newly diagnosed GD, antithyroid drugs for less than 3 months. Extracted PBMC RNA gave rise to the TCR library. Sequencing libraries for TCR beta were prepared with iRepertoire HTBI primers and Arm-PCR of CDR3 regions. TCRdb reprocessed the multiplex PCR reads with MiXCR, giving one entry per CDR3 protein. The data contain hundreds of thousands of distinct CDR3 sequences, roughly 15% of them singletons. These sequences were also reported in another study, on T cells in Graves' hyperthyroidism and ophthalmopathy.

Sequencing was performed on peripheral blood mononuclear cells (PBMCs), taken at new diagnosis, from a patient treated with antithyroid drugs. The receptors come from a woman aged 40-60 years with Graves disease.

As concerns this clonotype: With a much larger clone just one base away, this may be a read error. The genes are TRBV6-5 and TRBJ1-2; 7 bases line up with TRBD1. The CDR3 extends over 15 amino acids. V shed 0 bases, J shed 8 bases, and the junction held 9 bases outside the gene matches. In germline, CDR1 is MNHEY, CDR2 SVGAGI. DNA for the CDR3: TGTGCCAGCAGTTACTCGGGACAGAGGCGCGGCGGCTACACCTTC. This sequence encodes CASSYSGQRRGGYTF.

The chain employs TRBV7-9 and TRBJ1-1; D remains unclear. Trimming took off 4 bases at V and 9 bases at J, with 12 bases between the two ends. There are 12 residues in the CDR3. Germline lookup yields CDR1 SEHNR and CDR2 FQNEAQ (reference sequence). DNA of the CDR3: TGTGCCAGCAGCTCAAAGGACCAGAAAGCTTTCTTT. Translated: CASSSKDQKAFF.

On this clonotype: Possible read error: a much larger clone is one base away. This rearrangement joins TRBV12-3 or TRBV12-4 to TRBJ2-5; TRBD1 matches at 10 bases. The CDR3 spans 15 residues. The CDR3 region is CASRMTGGSRETQHF. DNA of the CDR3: TGTGCCAGCAGAATGACAGGGGGCTCGAGGGAGACCCAGCACTTC.

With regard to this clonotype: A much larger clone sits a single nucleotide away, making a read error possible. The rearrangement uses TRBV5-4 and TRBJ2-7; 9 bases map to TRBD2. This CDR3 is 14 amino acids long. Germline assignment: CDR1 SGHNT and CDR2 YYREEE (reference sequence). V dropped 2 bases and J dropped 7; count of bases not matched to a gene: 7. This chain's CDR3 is CASSFSGGRDEQYF. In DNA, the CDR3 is TGTGCCAGCAGCTTCAGCGGGGGGAGAGATGAGCAGTACTTC.

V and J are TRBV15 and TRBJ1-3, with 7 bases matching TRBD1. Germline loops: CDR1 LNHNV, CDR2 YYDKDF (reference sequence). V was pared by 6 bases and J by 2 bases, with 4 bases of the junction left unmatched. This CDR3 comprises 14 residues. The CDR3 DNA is TGTGCCACCAGACGGGACAGAGCTGGAAACACCATATATTTT. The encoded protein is CATRRDRAGNTIYF.

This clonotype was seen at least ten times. The CDR3 bases are TGCAGTGCCGGGGAGGGAGGTACTGAAGCTTTCTTT. Amino acid sequence: CSAGEGGTEAFF. J is TRBJ1-1 and V is TRBV20-1; D gene uncertain. From germline, CDR1 is DFQATT and CDR2 SNEGSKA (reference sequence). The germline V and J ends were trimmed by 6 bases and 5 bases, with 13 bases remaining between them. This CDR3 has 12 amino acids.

CDR3 loop: CASSLSGRPGELFF. For the CDR3, the DNA is TGTGCCAGCAGTTTATCAGGACGGCCCGGGGAGCTGTTTTTT. The V and J genes are TRBV27 and TRBJ2-2; D is unresolved. The germline gives CDR1 MNHEY, CDR2 SMNVEV (reference sequence). The CDR3 runs 14 residues. Trimming removed 0 bases from V and 6 bases from J, with 8 bases in between.

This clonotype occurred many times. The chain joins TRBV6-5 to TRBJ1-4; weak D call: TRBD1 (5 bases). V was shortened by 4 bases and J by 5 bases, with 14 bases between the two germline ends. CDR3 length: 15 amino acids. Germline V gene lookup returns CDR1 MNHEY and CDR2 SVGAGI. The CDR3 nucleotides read TGTGCCAGCAGTTCCGCGGGCCGGGACAATGAAAAACTGTTTTTT. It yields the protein CASSSAGRDNEKLFF.

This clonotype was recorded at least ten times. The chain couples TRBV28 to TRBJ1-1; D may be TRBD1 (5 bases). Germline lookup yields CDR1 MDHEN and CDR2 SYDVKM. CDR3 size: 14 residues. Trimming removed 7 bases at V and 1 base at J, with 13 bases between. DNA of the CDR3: TGTGCCAGCACGTTGATGGGGGGGAACACTGAAGCTTTCTTT. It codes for CASTLMGGNTEAFF.

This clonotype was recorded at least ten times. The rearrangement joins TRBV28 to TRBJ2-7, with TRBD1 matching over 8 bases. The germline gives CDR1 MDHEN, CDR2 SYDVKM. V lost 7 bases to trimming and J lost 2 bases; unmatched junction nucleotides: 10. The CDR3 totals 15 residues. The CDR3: CASTLGQDRPYEQYF. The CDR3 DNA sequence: TGTGCCAGCACTTTGGGACAGGACCGACCCTACGAGCAGTACTTC.

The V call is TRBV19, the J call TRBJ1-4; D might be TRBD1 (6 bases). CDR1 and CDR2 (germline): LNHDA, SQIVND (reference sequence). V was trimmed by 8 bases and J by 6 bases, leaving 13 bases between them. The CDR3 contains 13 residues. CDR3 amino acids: CASGDRKDEKLFF. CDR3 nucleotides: TGTGCCAGTGGCGACAGGAAAGATGAAAAACTGTTTTTT.

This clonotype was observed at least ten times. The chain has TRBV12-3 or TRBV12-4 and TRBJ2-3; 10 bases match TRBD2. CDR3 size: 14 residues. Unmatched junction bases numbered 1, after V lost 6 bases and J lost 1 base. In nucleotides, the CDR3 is TGTGCCAGCAGCGGGACTAGCGGCACAGATACGCAGTATTTT. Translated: CASSGTSGTDTQYF.

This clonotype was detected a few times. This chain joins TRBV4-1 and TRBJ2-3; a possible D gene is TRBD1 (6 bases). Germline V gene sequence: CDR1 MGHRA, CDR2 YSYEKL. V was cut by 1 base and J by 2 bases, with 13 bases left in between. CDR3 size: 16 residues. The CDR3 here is CASSQGRDIFTDTQYF. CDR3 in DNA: TGCGCCAGCAGCCAAGGCCGGGACATTTTCACAGATACGCAGTATTTT.

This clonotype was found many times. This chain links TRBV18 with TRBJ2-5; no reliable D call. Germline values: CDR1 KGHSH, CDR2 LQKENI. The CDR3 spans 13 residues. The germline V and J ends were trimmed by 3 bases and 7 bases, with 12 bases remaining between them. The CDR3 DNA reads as TGTGCCAGCTCACCCGACGGAATTCGGACCCAGTACTTC. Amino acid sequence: CASSPDGIRTQYF.

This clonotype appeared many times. This chain's CDR3 is CATNRDPGEAFF. CDR3 nucleotide sequence: TGTGCCACCAACCGGGACCCTGGGGAAGCTTTCTTT. The chain recombines TRBV6-1 with TRBJ1-1, with D possibly being TRBD1 (5 bases). In germline, CDR1 is MNHNS, CDR2 SASEGT. This CDR3 has 12 residues. The V end lost 10 bases, the J end lost 8 bases, and 17 bases lay between the germline ends.

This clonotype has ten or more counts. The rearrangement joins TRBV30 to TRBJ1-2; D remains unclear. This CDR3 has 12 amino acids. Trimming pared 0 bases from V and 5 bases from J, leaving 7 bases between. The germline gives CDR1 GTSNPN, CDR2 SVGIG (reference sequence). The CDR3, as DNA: TGTGCCTGGAGTGTATCTGGGTATGGCTACACCTTC. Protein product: CAWSVSGYGYTF.

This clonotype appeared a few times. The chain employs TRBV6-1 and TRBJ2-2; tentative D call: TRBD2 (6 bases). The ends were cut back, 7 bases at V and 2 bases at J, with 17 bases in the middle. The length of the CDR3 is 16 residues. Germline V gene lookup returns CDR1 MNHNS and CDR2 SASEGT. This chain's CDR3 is CASKPPPGLNTGELFF. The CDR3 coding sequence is TGTGCCAGCAAGCCACCCCCGGGACTTAACACCGGGGAGCTGTTTTTT.

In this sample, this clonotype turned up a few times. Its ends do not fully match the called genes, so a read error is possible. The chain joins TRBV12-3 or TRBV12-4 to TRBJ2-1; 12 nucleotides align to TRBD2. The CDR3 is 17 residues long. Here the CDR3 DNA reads TGTGCCAGCAGTTCACGGACTAGCGGGACGTACTACAATGAGCAGCTCTTC. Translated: CASSSRTSGTYYNEQLF.

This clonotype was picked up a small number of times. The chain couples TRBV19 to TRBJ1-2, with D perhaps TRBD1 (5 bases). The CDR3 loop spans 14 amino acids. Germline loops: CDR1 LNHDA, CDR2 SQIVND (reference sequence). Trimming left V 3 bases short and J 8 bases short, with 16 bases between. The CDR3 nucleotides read TGTGCCAGTAGTATCGAAGCAGACGGGACGGGCTACACCTTC. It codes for CASSIEADGTGYTF.

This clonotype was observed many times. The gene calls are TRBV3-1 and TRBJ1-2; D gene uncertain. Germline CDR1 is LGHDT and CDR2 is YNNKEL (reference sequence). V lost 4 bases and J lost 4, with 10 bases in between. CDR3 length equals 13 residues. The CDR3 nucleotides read TGTGCCAGCAGCCCGCCTAACCGCTATGGCTACACCTTC. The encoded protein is CASSPPNRYGYTF.

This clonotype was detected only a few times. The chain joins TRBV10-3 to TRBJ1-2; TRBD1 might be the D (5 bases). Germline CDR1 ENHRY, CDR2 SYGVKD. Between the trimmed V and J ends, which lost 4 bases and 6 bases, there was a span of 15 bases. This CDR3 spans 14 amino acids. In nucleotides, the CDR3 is TGTGCCATCAGTGGTCCGGCGACAGTGAATGGCTACACCTTC. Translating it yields CAISGPATVNGYTF.

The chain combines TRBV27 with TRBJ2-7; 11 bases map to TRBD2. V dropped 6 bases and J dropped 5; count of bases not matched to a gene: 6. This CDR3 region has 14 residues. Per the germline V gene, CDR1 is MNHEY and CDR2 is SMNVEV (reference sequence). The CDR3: CASSQGLAAHEQYF. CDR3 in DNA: TGTGCCAGCAGCCAGGGACTAGCGGCCCACGAGCAGTACTTC.

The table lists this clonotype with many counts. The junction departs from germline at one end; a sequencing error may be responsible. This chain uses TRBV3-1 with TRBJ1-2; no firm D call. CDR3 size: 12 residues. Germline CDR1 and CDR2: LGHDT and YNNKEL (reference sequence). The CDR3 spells CASSQDSYSYTF. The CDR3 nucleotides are TGTGCCAGCAGCCAAGATTCCTATAGCTACACCTTC.

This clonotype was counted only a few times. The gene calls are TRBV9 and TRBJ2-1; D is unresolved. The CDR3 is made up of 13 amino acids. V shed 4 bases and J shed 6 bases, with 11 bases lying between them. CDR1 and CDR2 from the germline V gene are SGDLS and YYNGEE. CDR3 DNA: TGTGCCAGCAGCACCCCGTTATCCAATGAGCAGTTCTTC. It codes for CASSTPLSNEQFF.

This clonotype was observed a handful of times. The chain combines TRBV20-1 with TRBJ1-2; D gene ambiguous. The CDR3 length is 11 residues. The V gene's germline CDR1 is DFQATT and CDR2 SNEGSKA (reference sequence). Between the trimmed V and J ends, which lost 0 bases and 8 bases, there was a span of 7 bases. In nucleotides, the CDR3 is TGCAGTGCTAGAGATACCCCGGGCTACACCTTC. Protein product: CSARDTPGYTF.

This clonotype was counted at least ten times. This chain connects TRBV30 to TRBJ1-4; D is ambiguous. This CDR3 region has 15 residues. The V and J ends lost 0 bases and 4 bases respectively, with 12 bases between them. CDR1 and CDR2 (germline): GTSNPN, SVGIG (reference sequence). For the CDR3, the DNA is TGTGCCTGGAGTGTACGGAGCGGATTTAATGAAAAACTGTTTTTT. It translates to CAWSVRSGFNEKLFF. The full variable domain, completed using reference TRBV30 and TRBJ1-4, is SQTIHQWPATLVQPVGSPLSLECTVEGTSNPNLYWYRQAAGRGLQLLFYSVGIGQISSEVPQNLSASRPQDRQFILSSKKLLLSDSGFYLCAWSVRSGFNEKLFFGSGTQLSVL.

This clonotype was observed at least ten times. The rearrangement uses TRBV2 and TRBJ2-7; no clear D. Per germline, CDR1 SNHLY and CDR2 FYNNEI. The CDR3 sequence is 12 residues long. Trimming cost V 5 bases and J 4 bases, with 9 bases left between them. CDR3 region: CASSRSGYEQYF. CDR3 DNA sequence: TGTGCCAGCAGTCGGTCGGGTTACGAGCAGTACTTC.

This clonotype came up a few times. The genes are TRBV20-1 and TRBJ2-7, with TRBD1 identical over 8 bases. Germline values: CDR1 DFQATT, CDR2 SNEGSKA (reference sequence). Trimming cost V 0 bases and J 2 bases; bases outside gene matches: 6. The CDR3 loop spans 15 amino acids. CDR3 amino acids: CSARDPRTGTYEQYF. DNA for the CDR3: TGCAGTGCTAGAGACCCCAGGACAGGGACCTACGAGCAGTACTTC.

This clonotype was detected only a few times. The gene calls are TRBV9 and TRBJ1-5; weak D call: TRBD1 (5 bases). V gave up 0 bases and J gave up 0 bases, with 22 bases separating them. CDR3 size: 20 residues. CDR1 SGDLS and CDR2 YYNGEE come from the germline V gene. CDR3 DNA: TGTGCCAGCAGCGTAGAGAGGGGTCAGGTCAGACGCTATAGCAATCAGCCCCAGCATTTT. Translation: CASSVERGQVRRYSNQPQHF.

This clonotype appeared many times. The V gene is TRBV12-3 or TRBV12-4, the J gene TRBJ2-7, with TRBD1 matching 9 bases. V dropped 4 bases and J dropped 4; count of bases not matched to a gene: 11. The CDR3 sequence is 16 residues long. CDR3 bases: TGTGCCAGCAGTTCCGTGGCCGGGACAGGGTGGTACGAGCAGTACTTC. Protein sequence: CASSSVAGTGWYEQYF.

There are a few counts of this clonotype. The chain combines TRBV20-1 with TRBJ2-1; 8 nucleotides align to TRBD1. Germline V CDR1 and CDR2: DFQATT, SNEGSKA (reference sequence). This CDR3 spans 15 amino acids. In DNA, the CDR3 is TGCAGCGTTGTATCCCGGGGACAGGCGTACAATGAGCAGTTCTTC. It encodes CSVVSRGQAYNEQFF.

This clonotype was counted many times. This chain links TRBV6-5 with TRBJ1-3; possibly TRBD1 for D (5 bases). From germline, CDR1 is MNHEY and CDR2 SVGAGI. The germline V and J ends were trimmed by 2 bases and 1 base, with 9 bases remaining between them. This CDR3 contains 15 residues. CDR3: CASSYGGASGNTIYF. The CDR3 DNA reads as TGTGCCAGCAGTTACGGCGGGGCTTCTGGAAACACCATATATTTT.